The 12 T cell receptor beta chains reported below all come from one sample, sequenced in a study of identical twins (dated by TCRdb to between 2015 and 2016). Library preparation employed 5' RACE. These reads were obtained on an Illumina HiSeq 2000. The public sequencing data were trimmed at Q25 with fastp and processed into clonotypes with MiXCR by TCRdb, which kept only in-frame beta chains. Identical CDR3 protein sequences are pooled into one entry, listed with their most common genes and DNA. The sample table shows approximately 630,000 distinct CDR3 sequences, and under 8.5% are seen once. The ten largest clones represent 1.6% of the sample. These data also featured in a second study, about yellow fever vaccine responses in identical twins.

The sequenced sample consisted of PBMCs. The receptors shown here come from a woman aged 18-35 years in good health.

At least ten counts were recorded for this clonotype. This chain links TRBV12-3 or TRBV12-4 with TRBJ2-2; D unclear. The CDR3 has 15 amino acids. Trimming pared 4 bases from V and 3 bases from J, leaving 12 bases between. The CDR3 DNA follows: TGTGCCAGCAGTTACCTAGGGTCGGACACCGGGGAGCTGTTTTTT. The encoded protein is CASSYLGSDTGELFF.

J is TRBJ2-1 and V is TRBV7-9, with 11 bases lining up with TRBD2. CDR1 is SEHNR, CDR2 FQNEAQ, per germline (reference sequence). Germline trimming cut 4 bases from V and 9 bases from J; bases unmatched to any gene: 8. The CDR3 runs to 15 residues. The CDR3 reads CASSWVTSGKVEQFF. The CDR3 nucleotides read TGTGCCAGCAGCTGGGTGACTAGCGGGAAGGTTGAGCAGTTCTTC.

This clonotype has a handful of counts. The gene calls are TRBV6-5 and TRBJ1-2; tentatively, D is TRBD1 (5 bases). Trimming pared 0 bases from V and 7 bases from J, leaving 9 bases between. Germline V gene lookup returns CDR1 MNHEY and CDR2 SVGAGI. The length of the CDR3 is 13 residues. CDR3 sequence (DNA): TGTGCCAGCAGTTACTCTGGGACGGGTGGCTACACCTTC. It yields the protein CASSYSGTGGYTF.

A few counts support this clonotype. The chain links TRBV5-1 to TRBJ2-5; TRBD2 agrees at 8 bases. In germline, CDR1 is SGHRS, CDR2 YFSETQ. V trimming: 2 bases; J trimming: 4 bases; junction bases outside the gene matches: 7. This CDR3 comprises 15 residues. Here the CDR3 DNA reads TGCGCCAGCAGCTTCCGGGGGGGCCTTGGAGAGACCCAGTACTTC. Translation gives CASSFRGGLGETQYF.

V is TRBV28 and J is TRBJ2-7; 8 bases line up with TRBD2. This CDR3 comprises 13 residues. Germline V gives CDR1 MDHEN, CDR2 SYDVKM. The J segment lost 6 bases and the V segment lost 11 bases, leaving 12 bases of the junction unmatched. Written as DNA, the CDR3 is TGTGCCGCCCGCCCACTGGCGGGAGGCGAGCAGTACTTC. Amino acid sequence: CAARPLAGGEQYF.

In the case of this clonotype: A junction boundary mismatches the germline segment, possibly from a read error. The chain is built from TRBV6-5 and TRBJ1-2; no clear D. CDR1 and CDR2 (germline): MNHEY, SVGAGI. The CDR3 is 18 residues long. This CDR3 reads CASSYSRSGSMANYGYSF. The DNA for the CDR3 is TGTGCCAGCAGTTACTCGAGATCAGGCTCAATGGCTAACTATGGCTACTCCTTC.

The chain couples TRBV4-1 to TRBJ2-1, with D perhaps matching TRBD1 (6 bases). CDR3 length: 17 residues. The germline V and J ends were trimmed by 6 bases and 1 base, with 19 bases remaining between them. The germline V gene encodes CDR1 MGHRA and CDR2 YSYEKL. The CDR3 reads CASSPEGQSSSYNEQFF. The CDR3 DNA reads TGCGCCAGCAGTCCTGAAGGACAGTCCTCTTCCTACAATGAGCAGTTCTTC.

The gene calls are TRBV9 and TRBJ2-1, with 8 bases lining up with TRBD1. CDR1 and CDR2 (germline): SGDLS, YYNGEE. The CDR3 has 17 amino acids. The J segment lost 8 bases and the V segment lost 2 bases, leaving 15 bases of the junction unmatched. This CDR3 reads CASSVSGGAKSVDEQFF. The CDR3 nucleotides are TGTGCCAGCAGCGTCTCAGGGGGCGCGAAGTCGGTTGATGAGCAGTTCTTC.

The sample holds many counts of this clonotype. V usage is TRBV12-3 or TRBV12-4 and J usage is TRBJ2-3; D unresolved. The CDR3 is made up of 16 amino acids. Trimming took off 2 bases at V and 0 bases at J, with 12 bases between the two ends. Here the CDR3 DNA reads TGTGCCAGCAGTTTATTCGCCCCCACTAGCACAGATACGCAGTATTTT. Its translation is CASSLFAPTSTDTQYF.

This clonotype was counted only a few times. This chain links TRBV15 with TRBJ1-4; TRBD1 matches at 7 bases. The J segment lost 7 bases and the V segment lost 8 bases, leaving 19 bases of the junction unmatched. Per the germline V gene, CDR1 is LNHNV and CDR2 is YYDKDF (reference sequence). This CDR3 region has 17 residues. The CDR3 spells CATRLGQTSNLGEKLFF. CDR3 coding DNA: TGTGCCACCCGCCTGGGACAGACCTCCAATTTGGGTGAAAAACTGTTTTTT.

This clonotype was recorded at least ten times. The chain links TRBV27 to TRBJ2-7, with D perhaps TRBD2 (6 bases). Germline V lookup: CDR1 MNHEY, CDR2 SMNVEV (reference sequence). Trimming left V 3 bases short and J 3 bases short, with 12 bases between. The CDR3 has 14 residues. CDR3 region: CASSFGGDGYEQYF. The CDR3 DNA follows: TGTGCCAGCAGTTTCGGGGGTGATGGCTACGAGCAGTACTTC.

This clonotype came up a few times. The J gene is TRBJ2-2, the V gene TRBV7-9; the D is unclear. The V and J ends lost 4 bases and 0 bases respectively, with 12 bases between them. The germline CDR1 and CDR2 sequences are SEHNR and FQNEAQ (reference sequence). The CDR3 is 16 residues long. CDR3 DNA: TGTGCCAGCAGCTCCCCTGCGACGGCGAACACCGGGGAGCTGTTTTTT. Its protein product is CASSSPATANTGELFF. The full variable domain, its missing parts supplied by reference TRBV7-9 and TRBJ2-2, is DTGVSQNPRHKITKRGQNVTFRCDPISEHNRLYWYRQTLGQGPEFLTYFQNEAQLEKSRLLSDRFSAERPKGSFSTLEIQRTEQGDSAMYLCASSSPATANTGELFFGEGSRLTVL.